The clone carrying this TCR beta chain was recorded many times. This CDR3 is 15 amino acids long. V gave up 10 bases and J gave up 8 bases; unmatched junction bases: 18. Germline CDR1 and CDR2: ENHRY and SYGVKD. TCRbeta library construction was performed incorporating unique molecular identifiers. TCRdb fed the PCR reads into MiXCR, producing one record per CDR3 protein. Among some 250,000 distinct CDR3 sequences listed, about 12% were seen once. This sample is drawn from a study of T-cell reconstitution after alpha-beta-depleted transplantation in children. The source is a human donor who donated a stem cell graft to a child with acute lymphoblastic leukemia. Sequencing was performed on PBMCs from the stem cell graft donor, taken from the stem cell graft. This chain links TRBV10-3 with TRBJ1-2; TRBD1 matches 8 bases. Here the CDR3 reads CATLKGDRGRGGYTF. The DNA for the CDR3 is TGTGCCACGCTAAAAGGCGACAGGGGTCGTGGGGGCTACACCTTC.